The 19 T cell receptor beta chains in this list originate from one sample, sequenced in a study of low-dose radiotherapy and immunotherapy resistance in tumors. TRAV- and TRBV-specific primers, spanning alpha and beta chains, primed first-strand cDNA. The PCR that amplified TCRs ran for 20 cycles, relying on a constant-region primer and a V-primer adapter. Each CDR3 protein gets one entry after TCRdb re-called the reads with MiXCR. The repertoire has approximately 100,000 distinct CDR3 sequences, less than 25% of them found once; the top ten carry over 3.5%. Time point denoted: after trial treatment. Documented treatment: LDRT plus nivolumab, ipilimumab, low-dose cyclophosphamide and aspirin (RACIN trial). The sequencing here drew on PBMCs, taken after low-dose radiotherapy plus immunotherapy. These receptors all come from a male donor with prostate cancer.

In the case of this clonotype: At one end, the junction sequence differs from germline, possibly due to a read error. This rearrangement joins TRBV4-1 to TRBJ2-1; TRBD1 matches at 11 bases. CDR1 is MGHRA, CDR2 YSYEKL, per germline. The CDR3 is 18 residues long. The chain's CDR3 is CASSQENLDRGHHNEQFF. CDR3 nucleotide sequence: TGTGCCAGCAGCCAAGAGAATTTGGACAGGGGGCACCACAATGAGCAGTTCTTC.

This clonotype was seen ten or more times. V gene TRBV6-2 or TRBV6-3 combines with J gene TRBJ1-2; a weak D match, TRBD1 (5 bases). Deletions cut 5 bases from V and 2 bases from J, with 15 bases between. The V gene's germline CDR1 is MNHEY and CDR2 SVGEGT. The CDR3 is 15 amino acids. The CDR3 region is CASSKTGASNYGYTF. DNA of the CDR3: TGTGCCAGCAGTAAAACCGGGGCGTCAAACTATGGCTACACCTTC.

Many counts were recorded for this clonotype. The rearrangement links TRBV19 to TRBJ1-5; TRBD1 might be the D (5 bases). V gave up 7 bases and J gave up 10 bases, with 29 bases separating them. The CDR3 sequence is 17 residues long. Looked up from germline, CDR1 is LNHDA and CDR2 is SQIVND (reference sequence). The CDR3 region has the DNA TGTGCCAGTACCGTATATGGGGGTATAATTGGGGGGACCCCCCAGCATTTT. Translated: CASTVYGGIIGGTPQHF.

This clonotype was observed at least ten times. The rearrangement uses TRBV7-8 and TRBJ1-6; no definite D call. Germline V lookup: CDR1 SGHVS, CDR2 FQNEAQ. V gave up 6 bases and J gave up 9 bases, with 12 bases separating them. The CDR3 has 13 amino acids. For the CDR3, the DNA is TGTGCCAGCAGGGCAGGCTTGGGTTCACCCCTCCACTTT. This translates into CASRAGLGSPLHF.

V and J are TRBV19 and TRBJ1-1, with no clear D. The V end lost 6 bases, the J end lost 1 base, and 12 bases lay between the germline ends. Germline CDR1 LNHDA, CDR2 SQIVND (reference sequence). This CDR3 is built from 14 residues. CDR3 amino acids: CASRNSDPNTEAFF. In nucleotides, the CDR3 is TGTGCCAGTAGGAACAGTGACCCGAACACTGAAGCTTTCTTT.

The rearrangement uses TRBV7-9 and TRBJ2-5; no firm D call. Trimming removed 5 bases at V and 4 bases at J, with 17 bases between. CDR3 length: 15 amino acids. The V gene's germline CDR1 is SEHNR and CDR2 FQNEAQ (reference sequence). The CDR3 region is CASSLQDRVGETQYF. In nucleotides, the CDR3 is TGTGCCAGCAGCCTTCAAGACCGTGTAGGAGAGACCCAGTACTTC.

The chain recombines TRBV11-2 with TRBJ2-2, with D uncertain. V lost 8 bases, J lost 6 bases, and 10 bases lay in between. The CDR3 consists of 12 residues. Germline V gene sequence: CDR1 SGHAT, CDR2 FQNNGV. The CDR3 protein is CASDQRAGELFF. The DNA for the CDR3 is TGTGCCAGCGACCAACGGGCCGGGGAGCTGTTTTTT.

This clonotype was observed many times. The J gene is TRBJ2-7, the V gene TRBV11-2, with D perhaps matching TRBD1 (6 bases). The CDR3 consists of 15 residues. V lost 2 bases, J lost 7 bases, and 18 bases lay in between. Per the germline V gene, CDR1 is SGHAT and CDR2 is FQNNGV. As DNA, the CDR3 is TGTGCCAGCAGCTTAAGGGGGTTAGGGGCTGGGGAGCAGTACTTC. This sequence encodes CASSLRGLGAGEQYF.

The sample holds many counts of this clonotype. This chain joins TRBV20-1 and TRBJ2-1, with TRBD2 matching over 12 bases. With V trimmed by 0 bases and J by 0 bases, 9 bases remained unmatched. Germline V gene lookup returns CDR1 DFQATT and CDR2 SNEGSKA (reference sequence). CDR3 size: 19 residues. CDR3 nucleotides: TGCAGTGCTAGAGATCCCGGACTAGCGGGGATAAGCTCCTACAATGAGCAGTTCTTC. Translating gives CSARDPGLAGISSYNEQFF.

About this clonotype: It differs at one base from a far larger clone, so likely a read error. The rearrangement links TRBV2 to TRBJ2-5; 8 nucleotides line up with TRBD1. The junction had 15 bases not matched to a gene; V was cut back by 4 bases and J by 11 bases. The CDR3 extends over 15 amino acids. The V gene's germline CDR1 is SNHLY and CDR2 FYNNEI. This CDR3 is CASSGQDRVMNEQYF. The CDR3 DNA sequence: TGTGCCAGCAGTGGGCAGGACAGGGTTATGAATGAGCAGTACTTC.

V is TRBV11-2 and J is TRBJ1-2, with D unclear. V was pared by 1 base and J by 0 bases, with 3 bases between. The CDR3 loop spans 13 amino acids. Per the germline V gene, CDR1 is SGHAT and CDR2 is FQNNGV. The CDR3 spells CASSLVSNYGYTF. The CDR3 coding sequence is TGTGCCAGCAGCTTAGTGTCTAACTATGGCTACACCTTC.

The sample holds many counts of this clonotype. The rearrangement links TRBV12-3 or TRBV12-4 to TRBJ1-5; unclear D gene. CDR3 length: 13 amino acids. Deletions cut 5 bases from V and 5 bases from J, with 10 bases between. The CDR3 here is CASSPSKYQPQHF. In nucleotides, the CDR3 is TGTGCCAGCAGTCCCTCAAAGTATCAGCCCCAGCATTTT.

V and J are TRBV5-1 and TRBJ1-1, with D perhaps matching TRBD1 (6 bases). CDR3 length: 19 residues. Looked up from germline, CDR1 is SGHRS and CDR2 is YFSETQ. The V gene lost 2 bases and the J gene lost 1 base, with 24 bases spanning the gap. As DNA, the CDR3 is TGCGCCAGCAGCTTTAGGCCCCTGGCCAGTCGGGGGGCGAACACTGAAGCTTTCTTT. It is translated as CASSFRPLASRGANTEAFF.

This clonotype was counted many times. This chain uses TRBV7-2 with TRBJ2-1; 8 bases map to TRBD2. The CDR3 is made up of 13 amino acids. Germline loops: CDR1 SGHTA, CDR2 FQGNSA. Trimming took 6 bases from V and 9 from J; bases not matched to a gene: 7. CDR3 loop: CASSRGGQGEQFF. The CDR3 bases are TGTGCCAGCAGTCGGGGGGGCCAAGGTGAGCAGTTCTTC.

This clonotype was recorded once. This sequence joins TRBV2 and TRBJ1-2; weak D call: TRBD1 (5 bases). The germline gives CDR1 SNHLY, CDR2 FYNNEI. The V and J ends lost 7 bases and 3 bases respectively, with 15 bases between them. There are 14 residues in the CDR3. The CDR3 bases are TGTGCCAGCATGCCAAGGGGCGTTGACTATGGCTACACCTTC. It encodes CASMPRGVDYGYTF. Looking up the rest from reference TRBV2 and TRBJ1-2 gives the full variable domain: EPEVTQTPSHQVTQMGQEVILRCVPISNHLYFYWYRQILGQKVEFLVSFYNNEISEKSEIFDDQFSVERPDGSNFTLKIRSTKLEDSAMYFCASMPRGVDYGYTFGSGTRLTVV.

V usage is TRBV15 and J usage is TRBJ1-4, with D perhaps matching TRBD1 (6 bases). The germline V gene has CDR1 LNHNV and CDR2 YYDKDF (reference sequence). Trimming removed 0 bases at V and 0 bases at J, with 14 bases between. The CDR3 is 18 amino acids. The CDR3 is CATSRDRGADATNEKLFF. The CDR3 DNA follows: TGTGCCACCAGCAGAGACCGGGGGGCAGATGCAACTAATGAAAAACTGTTTTTT.

The sample holds many counts of this clonotype. The rearrangement joins TRBV6-1 to TRBJ2-1; 11 bases map to TRBD2. Germline V gene lookup returns CDR1 MNHNS and CDR2 SASEGT. J was trimmed by 2 bases and V by 7 bases; bases with no gene match: 7. This CDR3 contains 16 residues. The CDR3 here is CASMGASGGPYNEQFF. The DNA of the CDR3 is TGTGCCAGCATGGGAGCTAGCGGGGGGCCCTACAATGAGCAGTTCTTC.

This clonotype came up many times. The chain has TRBV5-1 and TRBJ2-1; 7 bases are a match to TRBD1. CDR1 is SGHRS and CDR2 is YFSETQ in the germline V gene. After removal of 4 bases from V and 3 bases from J, the junction contained 10 bases not matched to a gene. The CDR3 covers 16 residues. The CDR3 reads CASSPGTAAIYNEQFF. CDR3 coding DNA: TGCGCCAGCAGCCCTGGGACAGCAGCTATCTACAATGAGCAGTTCTTC.

This clonotype was observed a few times. The chain links TRBV7-2 to TRBJ1-6; D gene ambiguous. The CDR3 is 12 amino acids. The V end was cut by 6 bases, the J end by 11 bases, with 11 bases between. The germline V gene has CDR1 SGHTA and CDR2 FQGNSA. The CDR3 sequence: CASSLPVAPLHF. The DNA for the CDR3 is TGTGCCAGCAGTCTACCCGTGGCACCCCTCCACTTT.